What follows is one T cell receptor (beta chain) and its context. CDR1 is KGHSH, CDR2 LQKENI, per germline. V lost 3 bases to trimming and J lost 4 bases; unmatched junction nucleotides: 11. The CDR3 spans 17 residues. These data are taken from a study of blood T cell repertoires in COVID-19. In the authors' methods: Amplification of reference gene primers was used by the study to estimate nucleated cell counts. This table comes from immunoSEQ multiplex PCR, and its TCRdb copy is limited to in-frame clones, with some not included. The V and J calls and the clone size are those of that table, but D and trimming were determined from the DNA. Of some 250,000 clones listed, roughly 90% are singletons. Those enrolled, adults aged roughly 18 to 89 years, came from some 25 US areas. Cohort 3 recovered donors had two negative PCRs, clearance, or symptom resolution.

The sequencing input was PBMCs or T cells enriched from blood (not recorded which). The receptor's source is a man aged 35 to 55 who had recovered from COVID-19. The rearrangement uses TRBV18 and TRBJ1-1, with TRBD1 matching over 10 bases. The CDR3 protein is CASSPSLRQGARTEAFF. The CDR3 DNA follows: TGTGCCAGCTCACCCTCACTTCGACAGGGGGCGCGCACTGAAGCTTTCTTT.